This T cell receptor (beta chain) was documented in a study of blood T cell repertoires in COVID-19. The protocol was immunoSEQ multiplex PCR, while the TCRdb copy is restricted to in-frame clones and leaves out a portion. This table holds about 200,000 clones, around 80% found once. CDR1 and CDR2 (germline): SGHRS, YFSETQ. Unmatched junction bases numbered 10, after V lost 5 bases and J lost 1 base. This CDR3 is 16 amino acids long. Sequences were obtained from peripheral blood. The TCR was taken from a man aged 45-65 years with active or convalescent COVID-19. The chain combines TRBV5-1 with TRBJ2-5; 8 bases map to TRBD1. The CDR3 is CASSFGQGGGQETQYF. CDR3 in DNA: TGCGCCAGCAGTTTCGGACAGGGAGGAGGCCAAGAGACCCAGTACTTC.